This T cell receptor beta chain is drawn from a study of T cell clusters in autoimmune cytopenias (dated by TCRdb to the late 2010s). As for the study more broadly: The median TRB sequencing depth was 51,575 reads per sample, and the median number of distinct TRB clonotypes was around 2,300 per sample. TRB and IGH repertoires from peripheral blood were sequenced in autoimmune cytopenia patients at active disease and during treatment follow-up, with healthy, CLL and autoimmune hepatitis controls included alongside. The goal of the study was to find out whether patients with autoimmune cytopenia have a disease-specific immune repertoire signature that could be used as a blood-based biomarker. The full study reports these points: The GLIPH analysis suggested a lack of physiological T cell clusters in primary autoimmune cytopenia patients, since some 50 clusters were exclusive to healthy donors whereas approximately 17 were exclusive to patients. The T cell clusters were defined only in silico, and the functional role of the clusters was left to be validated experimentally. The cluster-lack signature was not seen for secondary cytopenia versus CLL, apparently masked by the dominant lymphoma-associated repertoire. The TRB repertoire shifts, including less even repertoires in secondary cytopenia and CLL, mostly reflected lymphoma bias and not autoimmunity. Almost three-fold more exclusive TRB clusters were observed in healthy donors than in active autoimmune hepatitis patients, consistent with an autoimmunity-wide signature.

About this clonotype: The target of this receptor is not known.

TRB rearrangements were amplified by multiplex PCR following a touch-down protocol, with the TRB-A and TRB-B primer pools mixed in one tube. Illumina adapters and sample indices were added to the amplicons through two consecutive PCR reactions using Phusion HS II polymerase. After gel purification with the NucleoSpin Gel and PCR Clean-up kit, the amplicons were quantified by Qubit and checked for quality on an Agilent 2100 Bioanalyzer. Sequencing of the libraries was done on an Illumina MiSeq with 600-cycle, single-indexed, paired-end runs. The paper's data handling went like this. Alignment and assembly of TRB reads were performed with MiXCR version 2.1.12 and the default MiXCR reference library. A clone was defined by each unique CDR3 nucleotide sequence, and the analysis included only productive sequences supported by at least two reads. Repertoire diversity was assessed by alpha-parameterized diversity profiles (alpha 0 to 5), including Shannon (alpha 1) and Simpson (alpha 2) indices, computed with an R script. The tcR package was used to compute combinatorial TRB VJ usage, and cohorts were compared on this usage by principal component analysis with ade4. GLIPH clustering of TCRbeta CDR3s was carried out on cohort pairs matched by age and read depth, and cluster frequencies were compared by Wilcoxon test. TCRdb reprocessed the reads and lists each CDR3 protein sequence as a single entry, with no DNA. These V and J calls derive from TCRdb rather than the authors' analysis. The table kept for this sample lists about 6,800 distinct CDR3 sequences. The top ten constitute roughly 26% of the sample.

CDR1 and CDR2 are drawn from the germline V gene (reference sequence): DFQATT, SNEGSKA. The CDR3 measures 14 amino acids from cysteine to phenylalanine. No nucleotide data were recorded. Per sample, 250 ng of peripheral blood genomic DNA, approximately 40,000 genome equivalents, was used for TRB amplification. Sample: peripheral blood. The sequence derives from a human donor with an autoimmune cytopenia or autoimmune hepatitis (not recorded which). In this chain, TRBV20-1 is recombined with TRBJ1-4; no DNA is available, so the TRBD1 call from TCRdb remains unchecked. The CDR3 amino acid sequence is: CSASLGTDNEKLFF.